This record covers a single T cell receptor beta chain. The antigen it binds to is not known. Per-nucleotide qualities are absent, and no much larger clonotype sits a single base away. The CDR3 starts with the cysteine, ends with the phenylalanine, and has 13 residues. Only CDR3 DNA is held: 39 bases, read in frame from base 1. The germline V gene yields SGHVS for CDR1 and FQNEAQ for CDR2. Between the V and J ends, shortened by 6 bases and 8 bases respectively, the junction contains 14 bases. The cohort was made up of around 720 healthy bone marrow donors. Cohort members were all nominally healthy when sampled, although unrecorded immune exposures were likely present. The donor tested CMV seropositive, placing the donor among the 310 or so seropositive members of the cohort. Each donor provided a peripheral blood sample, and peripheral blood mononuclear cells were used for TCR beta sequencing. The Qiagen DNeasy Blood Extraction Kit was used to extract genomic DNA from the blood cell samples.

Libraries were constructed by the immunoSEQ multiplex PCR assay. A mixture of 60 forward primers for TCR Vbeta segments and 13 reverse primers for TCR Jbeta segments was used in the multiplex PCR. The CDR3 region of rearranged TCR beta genes was amplified from genomic DNA with a multiplex PCR assay. The amplified TCR beta libraries were sequenced on the Illumina HiSeq System as 87-base-pair reads. As for the authors' bioinformatics: Across the 670 or so repertoires, a later analysis counted roughly 84 million unique TCR beta chains, 8.5 million to 12 million of which were shared by at least two donors. To remove PCR and sequencing errors, raw reads were error-corrected and collapsed into unique sequences using a nearest-neighbor algorithm that merged closely related sequences. CDR3 sequences were aligned to IMGT reference sequences to assign V, D and J gene segments. For a sequence to be retained, at least a six-nucleotide match to both a V gene segment and a J gene segment was required. Rearrangements were classified as productive when the CDR3 lacked stop codons and remained in frame with V and J, and all other rearrangements were classified as non-productive. Following IMGT convention, CDR3 was defined as the stretch from the second conserved V-encoded cysteine to the conserved J-encoded phenylalanine. The earlier analysis of about 560 of the donors excluded any sequence lacking an unambiguous match to a single V gene segment. An earlier analysis of almost 600 of the donors classified V segments as functional when productive rearrangements were above 56.7% and as segregating when the standard deviation between donors was above 5%. A statistical classification framework was built for diagnosing cytomegalovirus status from the catalog of TCR beta chain sequences. V and J gene assignment, in a later analysis, came from comparing TCR nucleotide sequences with IMGT/GENE-DB human TR gene sequences. Using the TCRdist pipeline, a later analysis assigned CDR3 sequences along with most-parsimonious VDJ recombination scenarios. A later analysis defined each TCR beta chain by its CDR3 amino acid sequence plus V-gene family, and excluded reads lacking a unique V-gene family. To address suspected cross-contamination and a sequencing artifact, a later analysis removed roughly 580 highly shared, low-generation-probability nucleotide sequences. A later analysis calculated a clonal expansion index for each public chain from normalized within-repertoire ranks of inferred template counts. Generation probabilities in a later analysis came from a VDJ recombination model fitted to out-of-frame rearrangements, and those results were checked against IGoR. In a later analysis, hypergeometric tests were used to score TCR-TCR, TCR-HLA and TCR-CMV co-occurrence, with a repertoire-size bias correction applied to TCR pairs. False discovery rates were estimated in a later analysis by permuting HLA or CMV assignments 20 times. In a later analysis, co-occurring TCRs were grouped using DBSCAN, and TCRdist sequence similarity was added for clustering within HLA-allele-positive subsets. For co-occurrence clustering, repertoires with fewer than 30,000 or more than 120,000 public chains were excluded, along with roughly 5 repertoires with anomalous nucleotide sharing. The source is immuneACCESS, and TCRdb retained only in-frame sequences with V and J called. Part of the clones is not carried over; for the studies checked, unresolved V genes explain less than half of this, and the remainder is unexplained. D and trimming come from the DNA, and the V and J calls and clone size come from that table. The table for this sample lists about 90,000 clones; about 66% of them were counted only once. 20% to 25% of the sample is held by the ten biggest clonotypes.

These data belong to a study of cytomegalovirus exposure and HLA in healthy donors listed by TCRdb under 2017. In the study overall: An earlier analysis of several hundred of the donors reported about 250 Gb of sequence data and some 120 million unique TCR beta sequences from some 180 million T cells. Rather than drawing on any new phenotypic data, the later analysis identified candidate immune exposures from TCR beta sequences and the way those sequences occurred across donors. Donor age, sex, ethnicity and CMV serostatus were compiled together with the repertoire data. Among 350 to 400 genotyped donors of the cohort, an average of around 240,000 unique TCR beta nucleotide sequences were sequenced per donor, roughly 18% of them non-productive. Of the 300 to 500 genotyped donors, 80% to 90% were placed in the genetic ancestry cluster associated with self-reported Caucasian donors. Every discovery cohort repertoire had been produced on one sequencing platform. Besides the first cohort of under 700 subjects, a separate validation cohort made up of roughly 120 different subjects was used. In a later analysis, previously published TCR beta repertoires from 670 or so donors were re-analyzed and high-resolution HLA genotyping was added so that TCR occurrence patterns could be studied. Because of strong linkage in the cohort, five DR-DQ haplotypes were treated as single units for association and clustering. Typing coverage varied by locus: about 629-640 donors for A, B, C, DRB1 and DQB1; approximately 560 for DQA1; nearly 610 for DPA1; under 490 for DPB1. An early release covering 500 to 750 HLA-typed donors comprised approximately 300 gigabases of sequencing data and approximately 85 million unique TCR sequences. An earlier analysis of 450 to 750 of the donors used high-throughput TCR beta sequencing to judge whether each TCR beta V gene segment behaved as functional or pseudogenic. The aim of the study was to test whether cataloging public T cell receptors could identify signatures of past pathogen exposure. A later genetic analysis took genome-wide SNP genotypes for about three fifths of the 666 donors and used that subset as a discovery cohort. HLA typing included class I and class II loci at four-digit resolution. To predict cytomegalovirus infection status, the study brought together high-throughput TCR immunosequencing, statistical association of individual TCRs with disease status, and machine learning. The T cell repertoires of under 700 subjects were profiled by immunosequencing and related to cytomegalovirus serostatus.

General conclusions and limits of the study: Compared with the approximately 670-donor mean, donors in an Asian-associated ancestry cluster had fewer N-insertions in productive TCRs, according to a later genetic analysis. Sequencing depth was assumed to be roughly uniform across donors in the presence/absence analyses, though that assumption may not hold. Correlated functional status among segregating V segments might reflect linkage disequilibrium, but an unknown experimental factor could not be ruled out. A further reported finding was that TCR beta sequences accurately predicted the HLA-A and HLA-B alleles for most subjects in the first cohort. An association between a missense DCLRE1C variant and V-gene and J-gene trimming of TCR beta chains was found in a later genetic analysis and replicated in an independent cohort. The classifier was reported to diagnose cytomegalovirus status with high specificity and sensitivity in both the original cohort and the validation cohort. A later analysis associated 16,951 TCR beta sequences with specific HLA alleles at a false discovery rate of 0.05. In a later analysis, several top co-occurrence clusters were reported to appear linked to parvovirus B19, influenza, CMV and Epstein-Barr virus. In vitro tests confirmed that a few of the cytomegalovirus-associated TCR beta chains recognize cytomegalovirus antigens. A group of highly shared sequence variants was considered likely to be a technical artifact of the sequencing pipeline. Approximately 18 rarely observed V segments, including chromosome 9 orphons, were excluded from the earlier analysis of several hundred of the donors because counts were too low. In a later analysis, HLA-associated TCR beta chains were found to be more clonally expanded and to have lower generation probabilities than equally common non-associated chains. Immune exposure information for the cohort was limited to CMV serostatus. The authors suggested that the approach could potentially be generalized to other disease states and immunological phenotypes. Most CMV-associated TCR beta chains appeared to be HLA-restricted in a later analysis, and the HLA associations seemed to be driven largely by CMV exposure. In this cohort, only TCR beta chains were sequenced, and detectable features were limited by the absence of alpha or paired-chain data. In the study, roughly 160 TCR beta chains were listed as associated with cytomegalovirus. Because HLA typing was missing for some donors at each locus, association tests included only the typed subset. An earlier analysis of around 540 of the donors showed that most TCR beta V segments appeared in productive rearrangements either about 90% or about 30% of the time, which broadly matched IMGT annotations. Across donors, most TCR sequences were observed very rarely, whereas some public TCRs were present in many individuals. Strong co-occurrence of HLA alleles, especially DR and DQ, made assigning TCR associations to individual alleles difficult. A later analysis found that TCR association rates varied across HLA loci, with DRB1 alleles showing the most associated TCRs and HLA-C alleles the fewest. Because the 87-base-pair reads could not distinguish some IMGT-functional V segments, including TRBV6-2 and TRBV6-3, those segments were excluded.

The sequencing sample was made of PBMCs. This clonotype was obtained from a woman aged 45-59 years in good health and CMV-seropositive. The chain employs TRBV7-8 and TRBJ1-5; perhaps TRBD1 is the D gene, with 6 bases matching. CDR3 reads: CASRSQGSEPQHF. The sequence in DNA is TGTGCCAGCAGGTCCCAGGGGAGTGAGCCCCAGCATTTT.